Listed here are 28 T cell receptor beta chains from one sample, sequenced in a study of T cell responses to AZD1222 COVID-19 vaccine (dated by TCRdb to the early 2020s). According to the study, the label for this sample's time point signals: about 28 days (+/-7) after the second vaccine dose. Library preparation used the immunoSEQ multiplex PCR assay. The immuneACCESS repertoire file appears here via TCRdb, limited to in-frame rearrangements. These files lack a portion of the clones; in checked studies, under half of the deficit traces to unresolved V genes, and the cause of the others is not known. The sample includes more than 110,000 clones, with 80% to 95% observed a single time. Of the sample, about 3.5% is held by the ten largest clones. Sample: peripheral blood, taken 28 days after the second AZD1222 dose. The receptors were sampled from an adult who received the AZD1222 COVID-19 vaccine.

J is TRBJ1-5 and V is TRBV2; TRBD1 matches at 7 bases. This CDR3 region has 13 residues. V dropped 10 bases and J dropped 7; count of bases not matched to a gene: 10. CDR1 and CDR2 from the germline V gene are SNHLY and FYNNEI. The CDR3 spells CATRQGVGQPQHF. Here the CDR3 DNA reads TGTGCCACCCGACAGGGTGTCGGGCAGCCCCAGCATTTT.

This chain links TRBV27 with TRBJ2-7; no clear D. Deletions cut 3 bases from V and 3 bases from J, with 3 bases between. CDR3 length: 11 residues. Germline V gene data show CDR1 as MNHEY and CDR2 as SMNVEV (reference sequence). The CDR3 sequence is CASSFNYEQYF. The CDR3, as DNA: TGTGCCAGCAGTTTCAACTACGAGCAGTACTTC.

This rearrangement joins TRBV9 to TRBJ1-5; 12 bases line up with TRBD1. The germline V gene has CDR1 SGDLS and CDR2 YYNGEE. This CDR3 spans 16 amino acids. Unmatched junction bases numbered 5, after V lost 3 bases and J lost 4 bases. The CDR3 region has the DNA TGTGCCAGCAGCGGAGGGACAGGGGGCAGTAATCAGCCCCAGCATTTT. Its protein product is CASSGGTGGSNQPQHF.

The chain links TRBV4-2 to TRBJ2-3; D remains unclear. V lost 0 bases and J lost 3, with 13 bases in between. There are 16 residues in the CDR3. Germline CDR1 is LGHNA and CDR2 is YNFKEQ. The CDR3 region has the DNA TGTGCCAGCAGCCAAGAGGTTGGGTCTTATACAGATACGCAGTATTTT. This codes for CASSQEVGSYTDTQYF.

This chain joins TRBV5-1 and TRBJ2-1; 11 bases fit TRBD2. Germline V gene data show CDR1 as SGHRS and CDR2 as YFSETQ. The CDR3 runs to 15 residues. The V segment lost 2 bases and the J segment 7 bases; nucleotides outside the gene matches: 5. CDR3 nucleotide sequence: TGCGCCAGCAGCTTCACTAGCGGGAGTTGGAATGAGCAGTTCTTC. It specifies CASSFTSGSWNEQFF.

The chain joins TRBV30 to TRBJ1-3, with D hard to call. V lost 0 bases and J lost 0, with 6 bases in between. Germline assignment: CDR1 GTSNPN and CDR2 SVGIG (reference sequence). The CDR3 has 14 amino acids. CDR3 loop: CAWSVTLSGNTIYF. CDR3 bases: TGTGCCTGGAGTGTAACCCTCTCTGGAAACACCATATATTTT.

In nucleotides, the CDR3 is TGTGCCAGTACCAGAGGGGGCTATAATTCACCCCTCCACTTT. This gives the protein CASTRGGYNSPLHF. The rearrangement uses TRBV19 and TRBJ1-6; D might be TRBD1 (6 bases). The CDR3 has 14 residues. V dropped 7 bases and J dropped 3 bases, with 10 bases sitting between them. Germline CDR1 LNHDA, CDR2 SQIVND (reference sequence).

The gene calls are TRBV3-1 (or the pseudogene TRBV3-2) and TRBJ1-1, with a tentative D call TRBD1 (5 bases). The germline V gene encodes CDR1 LGHDT and CDR2 YNNKEL (reference sequence). CDR3 length: 14 amino acids. Deletions cut 1 base from V and 6 bases from J, with 12 bases between. As DNA, the CDR3 is TGTGCCAGCAGCCAAGCCAGGGCCGAGGCTGAAGCTTTCTTT. This encodes CASSQARAEAEAFF.

This clone was detected only once. V gene TRBV29-1 combines with J gene TRBJ2-1; tentative D call: TRBD2 (6 bases). The CDR3 consists of 14 residues. From germline, CDR1 is SQVTM and CDR2 ANQGSEA. The V gene lost 6 bases and the J gene lost 3 bases, with 15 bases spanning the gap. The CDR3 DNA follows: TGCAGCGTCCCCACCCAGACTAGCTACAATGAGCAGTTCTTC. Translation: CSVPTQTSYNEQFF.

The V call is TRBV28, the J call TRBJ1-5; D unclear. The V gene lost 5 bases and the J gene lost 2 bases, with 10 bases spanning the gap. The CDR3 spans 14 residues. Germline V gene data show CDR1 as MDHEN and CDR2 as SYDVKM. Here the CDR3 DNA reads TGTGCCAGCAGTCAAATTAGGGGCAATCAGCCCCAGCATTTT. Translation gives CASSQIRGNQPQHF.

J is TRBJ2-1 and V is TRBV6-5; 13 positions agree with TRBD2. There are 15 residues in the CDR3. Losses at the gene ends were 2 bases for V and 5 bases for J; bases not matched to a gene: 0. Per germline, CDR1 MNHEY and CDR2 SVGAGI. In DNA form, the CDR3 reads TGTGCCAGCAGTTACGGGACTAGCGGGAACAATGAGCAGTTCTTC. It is translated as CASSYGTSGNNEQFF.

The rearrangement joins TRBV13 to TRBJ2-1, with TRBD2 matching 13 bases. Per the germline V gene, CDR1 is PRHDT and CDR2 is FYEKMQ (reference sequence). The CDR3 loop spans 21 amino acids. The V gene end was trimmed by 3 bases and the J gene end by 9 bases; junction bases not matched to a gene: 23. As DNA, the CDR3 is TGTGCCAGCAGCTTCCCCAACCTGGACCTACGGGGGACTAGCGGGGCATCTGAGCAGTTCTTC. Translation gives CASSFPNLDLRGTSGASEQFF.

V gene TRBV30 combines with J gene TRBJ1-1, with D possibly matching TRBD1 (6 bases). The germline V and J ends were trimmed by 4 bases and 6 bases, with 15 bases remaining between them. The CDR3 is 13 amino acids. Germline V gene sequence: CDR1 GTSNPN, CDR2 SVGIG (reference sequence). The CDR3 loop is CAWNRPGVAEAFF. The CDR3 DNA reads as TGTGCCTGGAACAGGCCAGGGGTGGCTGAAGCTTTCTTT.

J is TRBJ2-1 and V is TRBV7-9; D assignment may be TRBD1 or TRBD2 (5 bases each). The CDR3 runs 15 residues. Germline CDR1 and CDR2: SEHNR and FQNEAQ (reference sequence). V lost 5 bases, J lost 7 bases, and 18 bases lay in between. The CDR3, as DNA: TGTGCCAGCAGCCCCCGGGCTAGGGGCGGGAATGAGCAGTTCTTC. Translated, it gives CASSPRARGGNEQFF.

The chain is built from TRBV5-1 and TRBJ2-7; perhaps TRBD1 as D (6 bases). Germline CDR1 and CDR2: SGHRS and YFSETQ. The CDR3 runs 13 residues. Trimming removed 7 bases from V and 5 bases from J, with 16 bases in between. The CDR3 DNA follows: TGCGCCAGCGGGCCTGGGACATGGAACGAGCAGTACTTC. Amino acid sequence: CASGPGTWNEQYF.

V is TRBV6-2 or TRBV6-3 and J is TRBJ1-1; D unclear. Germline CDR1 reads MNHEY; CDR2 reads SVGEGT. The CDR3 spans 13 residues. With 2 bases removed from V and 5 bases from J, the gap between germline ends came to 9 bases. CDR3 loop: CASSYQQPTEAFF. CDR3 in DNA: TGTGCCAGCAGTTACCAACAGCCGACTGAAGCTTTCTTT.

In DNA, the CDR3 is TGTGCCAGTAGTATAGATCCCCCAGGGGCGGGCACTGAAGCTTTCTTT. It yields the protein CASSIDPPGAGTEAFF. The rearrangement links TRBV19 to TRBJ1-1, with D maybe TRBD1 (6 bases). Per the germline V gene, CDR1 is LNHDA and CDR2 is SQIVND (reference sequence). Trimming took off 0 bases at V and 4 bases at J, with 15 bases between the two ends. This CDR3 is 16 amino acids long.

The chain joins TRBV30 to TRBJ1-4; 9 nucleotides agree with TRBD1. CDR1 and CDR2 (germline): GTSNPN, SVGIG (reference sequence). After removal of 2 bases from V and 7 bases from J, the junction contained 8 bases not matched to a gene. This CDR3 is built from 15 residues. CDR3 in amino acids: CAWSLPQGASEKLFF. For the CDR3, the DNA is TGTGCCTGGAGTCTTCCACAGGGGGCCAGTGAAAAACTGTTTTTT.

The chain uses TRBV28 and TRBJ2-7; 14 nucleotides agree with TRBD2. Germline CDR1 and CDR2: MDHEN and SYDVKM. V gave up 3 bases and J gave up 7 bases; unmatched junction bases: 8. The CDR3 consists of 16 residues. CDR3 DNA: TGTGCCAGCAGTTTGGGACTAGCGGGAGCGCTAGGGGAGCAGTACTTC. Protein product: CASSLGLAGALGEQYF.

The chain recombines TRBV14 with TRBJ2-6; D unresolved. This CDR3 region has 17 residues. V was trimmed by 4 bases and J by 0 bases, leaving 13 bases between them. CDR1 is SGHDN and CDR2 is FVKESK in the germline V gene. CDR3 nucleotide sequence: TGTGCCAGCAGCCTTCGAGTTCAGAACTCTGGGGCCAACGTCCTGACTTTC. Translation gives CASSLRVQNSGANVLTF.

The chain joins TRBV2 to TRBJ1-6; 7 bases are shared with TRBD1. CDR1 and CDR2 from the germline V gene are SNHLY and FYNNEI. V dropped 6 bases and J dropped 7; count of bases not matched to a gene: 6. CDR3 length: 14 amino acids. CDR3 sequence (DNA): TGTGCCAGCAGGCGCCGGGACAGAAATTCACCCCTCCACTTT. Translating it yields CASRRRDRNSPLHF.

This clone was found once. This chain connects TRBV6-5 to TRBJ1-2, with TRBD1 identical over 9 bases. Germline trimming cut 6 bases from V and 4 bases from J; bases unmatched to any gene: 6. Germline-derived CDR1 and CDR2 are MNHEY and SVGAGI. This CDR3 has 14 amino acids. For the CDR3, the DNA is TGTGCCAGCAGCCAGGGACAGGGCGGCTATGGCTACACCTTC. This translates into CASSQGQGGYGYTF.

The chain is built from TRBV5-6 and TRBJ1-6; TRBD1 agrees at 7 bases. The CDR3 has 17 amino acids. The V segment lost 2 bases and the J segment 7 bases; nucleotides outside the gene matches: 12. Germline loops: CDR1 SGHDT, CDR2 YYEEEE. The CDR3 sequence is CASSFRGALRLNSPLHF. The CDR3 coding sequence is TGTGCCAGCAGCTTCAGGGGGGCGCTTCGCCTCAATTCACCCCTCCACTTT. Full variable domain (outside the CDR3, taken from reference TRBV5-6 and TRBJ1-6): DAGVTQSPTHLIKTRGQQVTLRCSPKSGHDTVSWYQQALGQGPQFIFQYYEEEERQRGNFPDRFSGHQFPNYSSELNVNALLLGDSALYLCASSFRGALRLNSPLHFGNGTRLTVT.

This chain links TRBV27 with TRBJ1-5, with D possibly being TRBD1 (5 bases). V was trimmed by 10 bases and J by 0 bases, leaving 13 bases between them. Per the germline V gene, CDR1 is MNHEY and CDR2 is SMNVEV (reference sequence). The CDR3 sequence is 14 residues long. The CDR3: CATANRGSNQPQHF. CDR3 DNA sequence: TGTGCCACCGCGAATAGGGGTAGCAATCAGCCCCAGCATTTT.

The chain is built from TRBV28 and TRBJ1-2; possibly TRBD1 for D (5 bases). V dropped 5 bases and J dropped 7 bases, with 11 bases sitting between them. Germline values: CDR1 MDHEN, CDR2 SYDVKM. This CDR3 comprises 12 residues. CDR3 protein: CASSPRGRGYTF. Written as DNA, the CDR3 is TGTGCCAGCAGTCCTCGGGGACGTGGCTACACCTTC.

This chain links TRBV19 with TRBJ2-1; 11 bases match TRBD2. This CDR3 comprises 20 residues. Looked up from germline, CDR1 is LNHDA and CDR2 is SQIVND (reference sequence). The junction had 17 bases not matched to a gene; V was cut back by 1 base and J by 6 bases. The DNA of the CDR3 is TGTGCCAGTAGTATAGCACCCCGCCCCCTACTAGCGGGAGTATCCAATGAGCAGTTCTTC. This gives the protein CASSIAPRPLLAGVSNEQFF. Combining the CDR3 with reference TRBV19 and TRBJ2-1 gives the whole variable domain DGGITQSPKYLFRKEGQNVTLSCEQNLNHDAMYWYRQDPGQGLRLIYYSQIVNDFQKGDIAEGYSVSREKKESFPLTVTSAQKNPTAFYLCASSIAPRPLLAGVSNEQFFGPGTRLTVL.

The J gene is TRBJ2-5, the V gene TRBV19; D might be TRBD2 (6 bases). Germline V gives CDR1 LNHDA, CDR2 SQIVND (reference sequence). With 5 bases removed from V and 2 bases from J, the gap between germline ends came to 24 bases. CDR3 length: 18 amino acids. The CDR3 coding sequence is TGTGCCAGTAGTCTCAATTTATATAGCGGACTGACGCAAGAGACCCAGTACTTC. This encodes CASSLNLYSGLTQETQYF.

The chain is built from TRBV2 and TRBJ2-7; TRBD2 agrees at 8 bases. This CDR3 spans 14 amino acids. The trim removed 2 bases at V and 2 bases at J, leaving 2 bases unmatched. Per the germline V gene, CDR1 is SNHLY and CDR2 is FYNNEI. In DNA, the CDR3 is TGTGCCAGCAGTGAAATGCGGGAGGCCTACGAGCAGTACTTC. Translation gives CASSEMREAYEQYF.